This entry concerns a single T cell receptor beta chain. CD4+ and CD8+ T cells were sorted from PBMCs stained for CD3, CD4 and CD8. After isolation, RNA underwent reverse transcription to generate cDNA as the sequencing template. Some clones are missing from TCRdb's copy, which holds only in-frame ones; the method was immunoSEQ multiplex PCR. The profile shows approximately 180,000 clones, 67% of them singletons. These data come from a study of CD8+ T cells in alopecia areata. CDR1 is SQVTM and CDR2 is ANQGSEA in the germline V gene. This CDR3 is built from 13 residues. Trimming removed 5 bases from V and 3 bases from J; junction bases left unmatched: 6.

The sequencing here drew on CD8+ T cells sorted from blood, taken at week 0. This receptor was obtained from a human donor with alopecia areata. V is TRBV29-1 and J is TRBJ1-2; 7 positions match TRBD1. The CDR3 protein is CSVNRGGDYGYTF. The DNA for the CDR3 is TGCAGCGTTAACAGGGGTGGGGACTATGGCTACACCTTC.